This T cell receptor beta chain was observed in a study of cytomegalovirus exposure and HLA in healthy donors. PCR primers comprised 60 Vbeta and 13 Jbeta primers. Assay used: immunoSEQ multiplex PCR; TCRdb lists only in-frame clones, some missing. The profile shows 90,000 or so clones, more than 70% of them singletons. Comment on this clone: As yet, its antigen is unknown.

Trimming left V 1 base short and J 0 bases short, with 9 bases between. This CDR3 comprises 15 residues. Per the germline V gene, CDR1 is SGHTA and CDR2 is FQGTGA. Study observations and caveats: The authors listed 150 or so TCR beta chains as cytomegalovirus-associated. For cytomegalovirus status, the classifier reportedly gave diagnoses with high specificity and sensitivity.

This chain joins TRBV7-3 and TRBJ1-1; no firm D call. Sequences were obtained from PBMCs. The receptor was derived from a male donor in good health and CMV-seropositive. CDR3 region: CASSLSPAMNTEAFF. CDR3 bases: TGTGCCAGCAGCTTAAGTCCCGCGATGAACACTGAAGCTTTCTTT.